The 12 T cell receptor beta chains given below trace back to one sample, sequenced in a study of T cell repertoires in cytomegalovirus infection. These receptors' antigens are unknown. MiXCR, run by TCRdb on the reads, gives a single entry per CDR3 protein. The repertoire holds 45,000 to 75,000 distinct CDR3 sequences, with 33% as singletons. Sequencing was carried out using PBMCs, sequenced either directly or after in vitro stimulation (not recorded which). Receptors were obtained from a human donor in good health (CMV status not recorded). Some clones in this sample may be carry-over from other donors' samples.

The chain has TRBV19 and TRBJ1-3; D possibly corresponds to TRBD1 (5 bases). V was shortened by 4 bases and J by 0 bases, with 7 bases between the two germline ends. The length of the CDR3 is 14 residues. The V gene's germline CDR1 is LNHDA and CDR2 SQIVND (reference sequence). This chain's CDR3 is CASSTGLSGNTIYF. The CDR3 DNA reads as TGTGCCAGTAGTACGGGACTCTCTGGAAACACCATATATTTT.

The rearrangement joins TRBV12-3 or TRBV12-4 to TRBJ1-4; D ambiguous. The CDR3 consists of 14 residues. The V gene lost 3 bases and the J gene lost 8 bases, with 13 bases spanning the gap. The CDR3 loop is CASSFGTVDEKLFF. CDR3 bases: TGTGCCAGCAGTTTTGGCACAGTAGACGAAAAACTGTTTTTT.

At least ten counts were recorded for this clonotype. The chain combines TRBV6-5 with TRBJ1-6; D unresolved. The CDR3 has 15 amino acids. The V end lost 2 bases, the J end lost 9 bases, and 14 bases lay between the germline ends. Germline-derived CDR1 and CDR2 are MNHEY and SVGAGI. The CDR3 DNA sequence: TGTGCCAGCAGTTACCGCGACATGTCAAGTTCACCCCTCCACTTT. Protein sequence: CASSYRDMSSSPLHF.

In its sample, this clonotype was seen a few times. V usage is TRBV2 and J usage is TRBJ2-1, with a tentative D call TRBD2 (6 bases). Trimming left V 7 bases short and J 2 bases short, with 15 bases between. There are 15 residues in the CDR3. Germline CDR1 reads SNHLY; CDR2 reads FYNNEI. The CDR3 DNA is TGTGCCAGCATGAGGTCGGGGGTCGCCTACAATGAGCAGTTCTTC. Translation: CASMRSGVAYNEQFF.

This clonotype was seen repeatedly, ten times or more. The rearrangement links TRBV6-1 to TRBJ1-2, with unresolved D. Germline lookup yields CDR1 MNHNS and CDR2 SASEGT. The CDR3 covers 16 residues. With 8 bases removed from V and 1 base from J, the gap between germline ends came to 20 bases. The CDR3 spells CASAGHRNRYNYGYTF. CDR3 nucleotide sequence: TGTGCCAGCGCCGGCCACAGAAACCGGTATAACTATGGCTACACCTTC.

There are a few counts of this clonotype. The genes are TRBV7-6 and TRBJ2-5, with D perhaps TRBD1 or TRBD2 (6 bases each). The CDR3 runs 15 residues. Trimming took off 1 base at V and 5 bases at J, with 14 bases between the two ends. Germline lookup yields CDR1 SGHVS and CDR2 FNYEAQ. CDR3 coding DNA: TGTGCCAGCAGCTTAGGGGGGGCCCAGTGGGAGACCCAGTACTTC. Translating it yields CASSLGGAQWETQYF. Full variable domain (missing parts from reference TRBV7-6 and TRBJ2-5): GAGVSQSPRYKVTKRGQDVALRCDPISGHVSLYWYRQALGQGPEFLTYFNYEAQQDKSGLPNDRFSAERPEGSISTLTIQRTEQRDSAMYRCASSLGGAQWETQYFGPGTRLLVL.

This clonotype was seen repeatedly, ten times or more. The J gene is TRBJ1-3, the V gene TRBV12-3 or TRBV12-4, with TRBD1 matching 7 bases. The ends lost 3 bases at V and 4 bases at J; junction bases unmatched: 9. The CDR3 is made up of 16 amino acids. DNA of the CDR3: TGTGCCAGCAGTTTGACAGGGCGAACTTTGGGAAACACCATATATTTT. Its translation: CASSLTGRTLGNTIYF.

This clonotype was observed a handful of times. The chain employs TRBV7-2 and TRBJ2-2; D is perhaps TRBD1 (5 bases). Deletions cut 0 bases from V and 6 bases from J, with 5 bases between. CDR1 is SGHTA, CDR2 FQGNSA, per germline. The CDR3 is 13 amino acids. The CDR3 DNA reads TGTGCCAGCAGCTTAGCGGGGCCCGGGGAGCTGTTTTTT. This gives the protein CASSLAGPGELFF.

This clonotype was detected many times. This chain joins TRBV12-3 or TRBV12-4 and TRBJ1-2; D unresolved. The CDR3 consists of 15 residues. Trimming stripped 5 bases from V and 0 bases from J, with 13 bases between. The CDR3 region has the DNA TGTGCCAGCAGTCCGAGTGCTGGAGCTAACTATGGCTACACCTTC. This sequence encodes CASSPSAGANYGYTF.

This sequence joins TRBV7-6 and TRBJ2-1, with TRBD2 matching 10 bases. Per the germline V gene, CDR1 is SGHVS and CDR2 is FNYEAQ. The V and J ends lost 7 bases and 0 bases, in that order; junction bases with no gene match: 18. This CDR3 spans 20 amino acids. The CDR3 coding sequence is TGTGCCAGCAACCCGCTTCAGGGACTAGCGAAGTCTCGCTCCTACAATGAGCAGTTCTTC. Its translation: CASNPLQGLAKSRSYNEQFF.

The chain links TRBV7-4 to TRBJ1-2; the match to TRBD1 covers 9 bases. Germline V CDR1 and CDR2: SGHVT, SQSDAQ. The V gene end was trimmed by 1 base and the J gene end by 4 bases; junction bases not matched to a gene: 4. This CDR3 is built from 15 residues. Here the CDR3 DNA reads TGTGCCAGCAGCTTAGATCAGACAGGGGGCTATGGCTACACCTTC. It specifies CASSLDQTGGYGYTF.

The chain joins TRBV5-4 to TRBJ1-2, with 7 bases identical to TRBD1. The V and J ends lost 6 bases and 1 base, in that order; junction bases with no gene match: 3. Germline CDR1 and CDR2: SGHNT and YYREEE (reference sequence). The CDR3 runs 13 residues. The CDR3, as DNA: TGTGCCAGCAAGACAGGGAGTAACTATGGCTACACCTTC. Its protein is CASKTGSNYGYTF.